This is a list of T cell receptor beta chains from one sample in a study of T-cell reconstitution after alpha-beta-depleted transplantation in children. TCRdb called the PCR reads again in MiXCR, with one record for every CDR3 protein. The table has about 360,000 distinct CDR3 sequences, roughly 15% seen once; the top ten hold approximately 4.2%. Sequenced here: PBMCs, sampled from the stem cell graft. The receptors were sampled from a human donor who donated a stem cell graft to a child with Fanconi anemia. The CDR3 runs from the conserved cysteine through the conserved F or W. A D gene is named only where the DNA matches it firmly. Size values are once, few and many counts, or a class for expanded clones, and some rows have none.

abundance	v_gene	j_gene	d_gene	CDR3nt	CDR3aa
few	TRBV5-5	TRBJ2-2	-	TGTGCCAGCAGCTTGGCCGGCGGGCCCGAGGGGGAGCTGTTTTTT	CASSLAGGPEGELFF
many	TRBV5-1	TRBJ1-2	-	TGCGCCAGCAGCTCCGGGCCAGGAGGATATGGCTACACCTTC	CASSSGPGGYGYTF
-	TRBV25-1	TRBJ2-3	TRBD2	TGTGCCAGCAGGGGAGTAGCGGGGGCCTCAGATACGCAGTATTTT	CASRGVAGASDTQYF
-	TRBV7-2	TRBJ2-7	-	TGTGCCAGCACCAAGGGACTCCTCTCCTACGAGCAGTACTTC	CASTKGLLSYEQYF
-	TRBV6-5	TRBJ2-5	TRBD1	TGTGCCAGCAGTTACTCGGGACAGGTGTACCAAGAGACCCAGTACTTC	CASSYSGQVYQETQYF
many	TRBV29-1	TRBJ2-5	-	TGCAGCGGGGGGTCGGGTTTGATCGGAGAGACCCAGTACTTC	CSGGSGLIGETQYF
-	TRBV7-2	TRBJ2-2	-	TGTGCCAGCAGCTCATTCCGGGGAGTTAACACCGGGGAGCTGTTTTTT	CASSSFRGVNTGELFF
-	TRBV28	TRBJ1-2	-	TGTGCCAGCAGTTTATACGACACACGGACCATCAACTATGGCTACACCTTC	CASSLYDTRTINYGYTF
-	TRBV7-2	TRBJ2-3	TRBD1	TGTGCCAGCAGCCGCGGACAGGGGGTTTGGTCAGATACGCAGTATTTT	CASSRGQGVWSDTQYF
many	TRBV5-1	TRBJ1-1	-	TGCGCCAGCAGCCCCGGCGGGGTGAACACTGAAGCTTTCTTT	CASSPGGVNTEAFF
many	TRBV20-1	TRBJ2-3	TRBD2	TGCAGTGCTTTAGCGGGGCCCGGGGATACGCAGTATTTT	CSALAGPGDTQYF
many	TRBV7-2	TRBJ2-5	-	TGTGCCAGCAGCTTAATGCCGTTAGCGCAAGAGACCCAGTACTTC	CASSLMPLAQETQYF
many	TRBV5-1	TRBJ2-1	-	TGCGCCAGCAGCTTGGTCGAGACAGGAAATGAGCAGTTCTTC	CASSLVETGNEQFF
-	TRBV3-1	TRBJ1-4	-	TGTGCCAGCAGCCAGGGTTCCTCAAGGTTTTTT	CASSQGSSRFF
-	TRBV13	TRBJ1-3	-	TGTGCCAGCAGCCGGGACGGGGGGTTTTCTGGAAACACCATATATTTT	CASSRDGGFSGNTIYF
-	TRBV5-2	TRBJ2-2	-	TGTGCCAGGGGCTCTCGGGGCCCCGGGGAGCTGTTTTTT	CARGSRGPGELFF
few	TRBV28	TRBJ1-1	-	TGTGCCAGCTTCGAGCGGACGATGAACACTGAAGCTTTCTTT	CASFERTMNTEAFF